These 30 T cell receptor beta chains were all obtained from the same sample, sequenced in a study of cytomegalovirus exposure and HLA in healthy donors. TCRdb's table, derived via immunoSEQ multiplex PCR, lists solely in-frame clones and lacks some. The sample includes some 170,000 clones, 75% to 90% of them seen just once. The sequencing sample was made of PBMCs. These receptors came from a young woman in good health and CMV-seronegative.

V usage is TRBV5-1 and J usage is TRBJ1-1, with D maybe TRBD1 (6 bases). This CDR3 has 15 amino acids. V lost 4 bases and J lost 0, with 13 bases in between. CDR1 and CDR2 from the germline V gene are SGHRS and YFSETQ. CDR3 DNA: TGCGCCAGCAGCCCGAGACAGGACCTGAACACTGAAGCTTTCTTT. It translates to CASSPRQDLNTEAFF.

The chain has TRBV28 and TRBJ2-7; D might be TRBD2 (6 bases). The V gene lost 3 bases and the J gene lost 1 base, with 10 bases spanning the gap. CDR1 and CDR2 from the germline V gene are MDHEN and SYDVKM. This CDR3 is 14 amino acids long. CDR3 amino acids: CASSFGDLSYEQYF. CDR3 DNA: TGTGCCAGCAGTTTTGGGGACTTATCCTACGAGCAGTACTTC.

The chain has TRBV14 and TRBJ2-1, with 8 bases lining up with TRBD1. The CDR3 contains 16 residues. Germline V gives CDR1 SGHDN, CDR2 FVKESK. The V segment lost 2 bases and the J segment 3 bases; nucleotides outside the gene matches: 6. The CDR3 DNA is TGTGCCAGCAGCCAATCAGACAGGGGCTTCTACAATGAGCAGTTCTTC. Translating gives CASSQSDRGFYNEQFF.

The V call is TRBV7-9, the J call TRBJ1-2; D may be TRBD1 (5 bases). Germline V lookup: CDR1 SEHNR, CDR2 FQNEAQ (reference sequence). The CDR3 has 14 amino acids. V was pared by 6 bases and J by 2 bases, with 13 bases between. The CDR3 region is CASRSTGVNYGYTF. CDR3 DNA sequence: TGTGCCAGCAGATCAACGGGGGTAAACTATGGCTACACCTTC.

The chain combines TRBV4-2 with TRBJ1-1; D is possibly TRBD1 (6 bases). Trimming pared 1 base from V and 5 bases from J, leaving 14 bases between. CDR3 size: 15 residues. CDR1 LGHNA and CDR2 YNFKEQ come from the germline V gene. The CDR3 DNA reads TGTGCCAGCAGCCAAGCGGAAGGGGGGGGGACTGAAGCTTTCTTT. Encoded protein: CASSQAEGGGTEAFF.

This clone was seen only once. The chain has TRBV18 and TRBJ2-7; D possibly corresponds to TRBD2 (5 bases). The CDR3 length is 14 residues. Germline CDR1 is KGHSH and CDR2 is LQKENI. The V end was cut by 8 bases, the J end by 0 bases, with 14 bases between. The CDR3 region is CASLAELPSYEQYF. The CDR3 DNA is TGTGCCAGCCTAGCAGAATTACCCTCCTACGAGCAGTACTTC.

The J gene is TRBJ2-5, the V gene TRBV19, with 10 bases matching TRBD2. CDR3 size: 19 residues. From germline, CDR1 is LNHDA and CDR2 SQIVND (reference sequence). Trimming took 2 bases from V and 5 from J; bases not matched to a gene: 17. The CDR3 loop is CASSIFVGTSAVSRETQYF. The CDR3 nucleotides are TGTGCCAGTAGTATATTCGTCGGGACTAGCGCTGTCTCGCGGGAGACCCAGTACTTC.

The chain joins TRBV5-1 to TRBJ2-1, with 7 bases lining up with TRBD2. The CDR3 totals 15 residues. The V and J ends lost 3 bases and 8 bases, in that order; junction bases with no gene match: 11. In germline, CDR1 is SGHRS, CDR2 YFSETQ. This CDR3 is CASSSAGTKGHEQFF. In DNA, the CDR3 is TGCGCCAGCAGCTCCGCCGGGACTAAGGGCCATGAGCAGTTCTTC. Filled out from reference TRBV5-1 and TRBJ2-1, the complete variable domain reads KAGVTQTPRYLIKTRGQQVTLSCSPISGHRSVSWYQQTPGQGLQFLFEYFSETQRNKGNFPGRFSGRQFSNSRSEMNVSTLELGDSALYLCASSSAGTKGHEQFFGPGTRLTVL.

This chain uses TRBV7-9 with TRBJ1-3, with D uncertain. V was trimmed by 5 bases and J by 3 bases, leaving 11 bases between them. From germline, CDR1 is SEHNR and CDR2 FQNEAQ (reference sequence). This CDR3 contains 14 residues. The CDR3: CASSLVEGGNTIYF. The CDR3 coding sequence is TGTGCCAGCAGCCTCGTGGAGGGTGGAAACACCATATATTTT.

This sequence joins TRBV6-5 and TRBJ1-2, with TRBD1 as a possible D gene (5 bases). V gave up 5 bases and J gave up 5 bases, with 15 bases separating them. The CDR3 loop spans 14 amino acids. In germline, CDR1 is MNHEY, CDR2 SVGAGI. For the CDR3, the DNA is TGTGCCAGCAGTACGACGGACACGGTTTATGGCTACACCTTC. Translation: CASSTTDTVYGYTF.

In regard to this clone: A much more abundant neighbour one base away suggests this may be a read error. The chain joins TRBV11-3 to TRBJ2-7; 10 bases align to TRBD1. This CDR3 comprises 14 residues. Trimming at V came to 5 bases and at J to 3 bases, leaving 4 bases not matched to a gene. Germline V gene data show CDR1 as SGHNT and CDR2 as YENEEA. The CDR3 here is CASSPRTGGYEQYF. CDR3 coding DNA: TGTGCCAGCAGCCCCCGGACAGGGGGCTACGAGCAGTACTTC.

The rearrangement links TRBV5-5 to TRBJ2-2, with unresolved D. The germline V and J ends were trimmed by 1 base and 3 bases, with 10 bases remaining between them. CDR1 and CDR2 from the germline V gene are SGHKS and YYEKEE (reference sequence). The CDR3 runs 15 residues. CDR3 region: CASSLFRGDTGELFF. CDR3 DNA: TGTGCCAGCAGCTTGTTCCGCGGCGACACCGGGGAGCTGTTTTTT.

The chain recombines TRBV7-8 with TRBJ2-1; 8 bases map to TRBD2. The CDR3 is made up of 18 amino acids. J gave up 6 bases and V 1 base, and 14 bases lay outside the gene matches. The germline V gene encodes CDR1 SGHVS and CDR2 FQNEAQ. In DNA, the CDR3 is TGTGCCAGCAGCTTAGGCGTTACTAGCGGCCACACCATCAATGAGCAGTTCTTC. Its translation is CASSLGVTSGHTINEQFF.

The CDR3 DNA is TGTGCCAGCAGCTCTAGCGGGAGCACCGGGGAGCTGTTTTTT. It encodes CASSSSGSTGELFF. The rearrangement links TRBV9 to TRBJ2-2; 10 positions match TRBD2. The CDR3 spans 14 residues. Germline loops: CDR1 SGDLS, CDR2 YYNGEE. Trimming cost V 4 bases and J 4 bases; bases outside gene matches: 1.

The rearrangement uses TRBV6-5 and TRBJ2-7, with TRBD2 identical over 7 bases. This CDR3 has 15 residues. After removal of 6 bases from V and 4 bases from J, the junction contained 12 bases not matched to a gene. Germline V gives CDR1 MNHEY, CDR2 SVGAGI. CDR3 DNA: TGTGCCAGCAGCCCCGTGGGAGGGATTTCTTACGAGCAGTACTTC. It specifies CASSPVGGISYEQYF.

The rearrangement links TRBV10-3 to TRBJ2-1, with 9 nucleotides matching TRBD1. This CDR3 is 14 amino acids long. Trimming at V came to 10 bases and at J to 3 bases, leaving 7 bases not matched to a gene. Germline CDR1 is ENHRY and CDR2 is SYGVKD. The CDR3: CATSGTGSYNEQFF. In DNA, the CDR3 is TGTGCCACCTCCGGGACAGGGAGCTACAATGAGCAGTTCTTC.

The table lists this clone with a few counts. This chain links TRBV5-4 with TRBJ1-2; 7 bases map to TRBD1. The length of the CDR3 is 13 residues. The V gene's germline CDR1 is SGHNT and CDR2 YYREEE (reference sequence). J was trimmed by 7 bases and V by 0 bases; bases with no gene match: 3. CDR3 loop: CASSLEGAGGYTF. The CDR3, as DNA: TGTGCCAGCAGCTTGGAGGGGGCTGGTGGCTACACCTTC.

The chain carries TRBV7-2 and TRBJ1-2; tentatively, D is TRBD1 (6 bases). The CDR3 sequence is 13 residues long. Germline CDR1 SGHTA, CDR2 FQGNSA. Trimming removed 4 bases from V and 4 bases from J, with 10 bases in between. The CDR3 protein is CASSSQGPYGYTF. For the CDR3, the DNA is TGTGCCAGCAGCTCACAGGGCCCCTATGGCTACACCTTC.

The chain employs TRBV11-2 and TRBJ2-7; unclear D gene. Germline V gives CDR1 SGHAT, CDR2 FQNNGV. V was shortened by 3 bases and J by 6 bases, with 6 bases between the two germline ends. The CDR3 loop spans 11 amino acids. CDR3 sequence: CASSFSAEQYF. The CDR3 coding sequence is TGTGCCAGCAGCTTCAGCGCCGAGCAGTACTTC.

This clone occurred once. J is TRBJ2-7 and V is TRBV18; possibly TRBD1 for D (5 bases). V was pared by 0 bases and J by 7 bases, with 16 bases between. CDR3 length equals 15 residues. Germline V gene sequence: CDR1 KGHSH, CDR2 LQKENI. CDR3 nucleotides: TGTGCCAGCTCACCACCGTTGGCGCAGCAGGGAGAGCAGTACTTC. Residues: CASSPPLAQQGEQYF.

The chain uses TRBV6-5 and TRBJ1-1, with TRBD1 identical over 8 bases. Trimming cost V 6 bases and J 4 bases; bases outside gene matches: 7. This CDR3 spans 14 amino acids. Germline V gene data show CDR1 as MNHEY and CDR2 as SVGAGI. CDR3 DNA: TGTGCCAGCAGCCATCGCACAGGGGGCACTGAAGCTTTCTTT. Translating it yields CASSHRTGGTEAFF.

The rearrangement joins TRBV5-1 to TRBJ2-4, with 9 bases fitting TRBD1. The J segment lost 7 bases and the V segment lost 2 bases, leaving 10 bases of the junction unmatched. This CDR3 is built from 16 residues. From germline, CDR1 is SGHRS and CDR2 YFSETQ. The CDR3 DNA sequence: TGCGCCAGCAGCTTAACTTCCGGGACAGGGAAGAACATTCAGTACTTC. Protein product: CASSLTSGTGKNIQYF.

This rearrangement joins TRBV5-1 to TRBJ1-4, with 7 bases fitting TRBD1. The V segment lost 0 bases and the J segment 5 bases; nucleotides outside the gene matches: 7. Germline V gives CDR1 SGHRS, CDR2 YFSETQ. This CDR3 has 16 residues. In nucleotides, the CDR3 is TGCGCCAGCAGCTTGGTGTCGGGGACAGCAAATGAAAAACTGTTTTTT. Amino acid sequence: CASSLVSGTANEKLFF.

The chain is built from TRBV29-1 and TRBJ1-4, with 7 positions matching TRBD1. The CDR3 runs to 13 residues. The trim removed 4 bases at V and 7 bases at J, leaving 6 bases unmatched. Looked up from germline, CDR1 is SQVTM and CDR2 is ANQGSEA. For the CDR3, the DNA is TGCAGCGTTGTGCAGGGGGGCCGTGAAAAACTGTTTTTT. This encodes CSVVQGGREKLFF.

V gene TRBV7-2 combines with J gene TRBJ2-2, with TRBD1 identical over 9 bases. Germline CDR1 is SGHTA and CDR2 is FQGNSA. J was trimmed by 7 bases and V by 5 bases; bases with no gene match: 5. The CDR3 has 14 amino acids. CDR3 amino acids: CASSPQGAVGELFF. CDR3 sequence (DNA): TGTGCCAGCAGCCCACAGGGGGCGGTCGGGGAGCTGTTTTTT.

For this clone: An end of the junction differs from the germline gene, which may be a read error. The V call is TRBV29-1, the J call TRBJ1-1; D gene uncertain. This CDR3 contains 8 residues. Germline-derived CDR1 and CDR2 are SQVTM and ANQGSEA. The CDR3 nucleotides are TGCAGCGTTGACAGGTCGTACTTT. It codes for CSVDRSYF.

Here the CDR3 DNA reads TGTGCCAGCAGCGCTTTATCCAGCGGGCCGAGCACAGATACGCAGTATTTT. This encodes CASSALSSGPSTDTQYF. The rearrangement links TRBV5-4 to TRBJ2-3, with a tentative D call TRBD2 (6 bases). Germline V gives CDR1 SGHNT, CDR2 YYREEE (reference sequence). The CDR3 spans 17 residues. The germline V and J ends were trimmed by 4 bases and 0 bases, with 18 bases remaining between them.

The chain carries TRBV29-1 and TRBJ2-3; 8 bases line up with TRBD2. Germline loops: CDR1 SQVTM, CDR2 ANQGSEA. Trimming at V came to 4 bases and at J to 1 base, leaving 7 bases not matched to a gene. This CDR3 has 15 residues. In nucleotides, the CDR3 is TGCAGCGTTGTAGGGGGTAGCGGGGGCACAGATACGCAGTATTTT. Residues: CSVVGGSGGTDTQYF.

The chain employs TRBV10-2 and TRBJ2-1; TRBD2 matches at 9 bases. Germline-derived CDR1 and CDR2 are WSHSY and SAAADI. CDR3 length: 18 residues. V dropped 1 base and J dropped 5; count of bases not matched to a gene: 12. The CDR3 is CASSEFYTMTSGDNEQFF. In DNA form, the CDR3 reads TGCGCCAGCAGTGAGTTTTATACGATGACTAGCGGAGACAATGAGCAGTTCTTC.

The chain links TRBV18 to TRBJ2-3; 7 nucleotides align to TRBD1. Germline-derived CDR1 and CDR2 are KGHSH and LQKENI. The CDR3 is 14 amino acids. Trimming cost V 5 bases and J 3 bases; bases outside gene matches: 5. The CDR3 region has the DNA TGTGCCAGCTCAAGACAGGGTTGGACAGATACGCAGTATTTT. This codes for CASSRQGWTDTQYF.